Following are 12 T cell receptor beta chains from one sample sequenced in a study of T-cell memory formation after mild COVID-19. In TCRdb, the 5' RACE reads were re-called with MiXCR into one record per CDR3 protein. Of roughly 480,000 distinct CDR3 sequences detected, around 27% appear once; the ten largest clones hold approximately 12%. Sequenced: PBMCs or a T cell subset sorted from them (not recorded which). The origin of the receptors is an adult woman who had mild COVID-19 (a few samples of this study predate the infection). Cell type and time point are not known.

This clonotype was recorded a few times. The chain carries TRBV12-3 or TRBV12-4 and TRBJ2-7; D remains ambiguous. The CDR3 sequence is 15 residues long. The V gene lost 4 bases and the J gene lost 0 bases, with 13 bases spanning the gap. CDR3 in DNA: TGTGCCAGCAGTTCGCCCTTTCGGAGCTCCTACGAGCAGTACTTC. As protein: CASSSPFRSSYEQYF.

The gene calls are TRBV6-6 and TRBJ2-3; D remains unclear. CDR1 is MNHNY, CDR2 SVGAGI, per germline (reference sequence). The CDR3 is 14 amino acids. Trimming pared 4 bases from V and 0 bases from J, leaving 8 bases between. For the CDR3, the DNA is TGTGCCAGCAGTTTTACTGGTAGCACAGATACGCAGTATTTT. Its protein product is CASSFTGSTDTQYF.

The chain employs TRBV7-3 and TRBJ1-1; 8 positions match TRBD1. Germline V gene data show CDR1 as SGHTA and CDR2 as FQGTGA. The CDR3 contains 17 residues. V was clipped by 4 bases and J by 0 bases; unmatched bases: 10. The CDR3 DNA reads TGTGCCAGCAGCTCCTACCCAGGGGGCAAGATGAACACTGAAGCTTTCTTT. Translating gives CASSSYPGGKMNTEAFF.

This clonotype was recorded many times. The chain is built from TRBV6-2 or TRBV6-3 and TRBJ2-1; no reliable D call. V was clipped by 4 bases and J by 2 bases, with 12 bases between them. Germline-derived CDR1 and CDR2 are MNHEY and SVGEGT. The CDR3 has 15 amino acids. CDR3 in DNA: TGTGCCAGCAGTTTTTTCCTCCTAACCTACAATGAGCAGTTCTTC. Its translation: CASSFFLLTYNEQFF.

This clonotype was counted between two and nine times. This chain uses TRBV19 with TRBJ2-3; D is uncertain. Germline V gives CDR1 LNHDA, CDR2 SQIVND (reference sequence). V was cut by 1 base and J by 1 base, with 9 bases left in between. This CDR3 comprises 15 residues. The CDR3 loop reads CASSIGPRGTDTQYF. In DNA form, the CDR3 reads TGTGCCAGTAGTATAGGGCCAAGAGGCACAGATACGCAGTATTTT.

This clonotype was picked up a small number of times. This chain's CDR3 is CSASEPLATETQYF. In nucleotides, the CDR3 is TGCAGTGCTAGCGAGCCCCTAGCGACAGAGACCCAGTACTTC. This chain joins TRBV20-1 and TRBJ2-5; possible D gene TRBD2, 6 bases. The V end lost 3 bases, the J end lost 4 bases, and 15 bases lay between the germline ends. Per the germline V gene, CDR1 is DFQATT and CDR2 is SNEGSKA (reference sequence). There are 14 residues in the CDR3.

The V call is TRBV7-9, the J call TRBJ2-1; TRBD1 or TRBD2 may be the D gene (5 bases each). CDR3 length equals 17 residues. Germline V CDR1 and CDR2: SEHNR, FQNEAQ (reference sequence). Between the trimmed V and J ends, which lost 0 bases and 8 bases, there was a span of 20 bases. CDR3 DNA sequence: TGTGCCAGCAGCTTAGCGCCGTCGGGGCGCAATTGGGATGAGCAGTTCTTC. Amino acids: CASSLAPSGRNWDEQFF. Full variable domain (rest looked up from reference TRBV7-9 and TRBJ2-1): DTGVSQNPRHKITKRGQNVTFRCDPISEHNRLYWYRQTLGQGPEFLTYFQNEAQLEKSRLLSDRFSAERPKGSFSTLEIQRTEQGDSAMYLCASSLAPSGRNWDEQFFGPGTRLTVL.

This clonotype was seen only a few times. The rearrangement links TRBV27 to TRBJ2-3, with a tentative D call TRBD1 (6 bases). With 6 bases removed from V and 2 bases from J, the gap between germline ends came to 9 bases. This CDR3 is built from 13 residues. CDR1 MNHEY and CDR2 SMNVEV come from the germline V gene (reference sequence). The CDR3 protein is CASRWTVTDTQYF. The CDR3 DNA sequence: TGTGCCAGCAGATGGACAGTCACAGATACGCAGTATTTT.

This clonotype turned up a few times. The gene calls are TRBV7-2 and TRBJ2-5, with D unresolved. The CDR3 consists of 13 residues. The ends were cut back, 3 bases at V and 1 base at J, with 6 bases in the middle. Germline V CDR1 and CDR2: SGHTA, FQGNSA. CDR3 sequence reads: CASSLGTQETQYF. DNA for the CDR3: TGTGCCAGCAGCTTGGGTACCCAAGAGACCCAGTACTTC.

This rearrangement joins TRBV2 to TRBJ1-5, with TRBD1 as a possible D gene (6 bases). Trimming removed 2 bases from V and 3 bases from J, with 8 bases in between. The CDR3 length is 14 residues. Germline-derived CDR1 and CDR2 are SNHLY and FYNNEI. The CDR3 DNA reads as TGTGCCAGCAGTGAACAGGGGCTCAATCAGCCCCAGCATTTT. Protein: CASSEQGLNQPQHF.

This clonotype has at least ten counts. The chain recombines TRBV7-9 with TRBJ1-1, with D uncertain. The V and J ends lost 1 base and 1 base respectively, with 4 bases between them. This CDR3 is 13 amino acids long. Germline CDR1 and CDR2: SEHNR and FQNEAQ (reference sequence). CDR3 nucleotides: TGTGCCAGCAGCTTAGTCCAGAACACTGAAGCTTTCTTT. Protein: CASSLVQNTEAFF.

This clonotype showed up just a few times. The CDR3 DNA is TGTGCCAGCAGCTTAGGGGCAGGGGGCTACCACAATGAGCAGTTCTTC. This codes for CASSLGAGGYHNEQFF. The gene calls are TRBV13 and TRBJ2-1, with 8 bases fitting TRBD1. The V gene's germline CDR1 is PRHDT and CDR2 FYEKMQ (reference sequence). Unmatched junction bases numbered 6, after V lost 0 bases and J lost 5 bases. CDR3 length equals 16 residues.